These T cell receptor beta chains were read from a single sample in a study of cytomegalovirus exposure and HLA in healthy donors. Only in-frame clones appear in the TCRdb table, and some are missing; sequencing was by immunoSEQ multiplex PCR. This sample's clone table lists around 140,000 clones. Sequenced input: PBMCs. The receptors shown here come from a woman between 45 and 65 years old in good health and CMV-seronegative. Each CDR3 is given with its conserved first and last residue. The D gene is left open where the match is weak.

j_call: TRBJ2-2
v_call: TRBV7-2
d_call: TRBD2
cdr3_nt: TGTGCCAGCAGCAACAATCCTAGCGGAGTGAACACCGGGGAGCTGTTTTTT
cdr3_aa: CASSNNPSGVNTGELFF

j_call: TRBJ2-7
v_call: TRBV5-1
d_call: NA
cdr3_nt: TGCGCCAGCAGCTTGTCCAGGGGCTCCTACGAGCAGTACTTC
cdr3_aa: CASSLSRGSYEQYF

j_call: TRBJ2-1
v_call: TRBV18
d_call: NA
cdr3_nt: TGTGCCAGCTCACCACGGTTGGTAGCTAGGAATGAGCAGTTCTTC
cdr3_aa: CASSPRLVARNEQFF

j_call: TRBJ2-1
v_call: TRBV7-2
d_call: TRBD2
cdr3_nt: TGTGCCAGCAGCCCGGGACTAGCGGCCAACAATGAGCAGTTCTTC
cdr3_aa: CASSPGLAANNEQFF

j_call: TRBJ2-3
v_call: TRBV19
d_call: TRBD1
cdr3_nt: TGTGCCAGTAGTATATTTCAGGGGGGCACAGATACGCAGTATTTT
cdr3_aa: CASSIFQGGTDTQYF

j_call: TRBJ2-7
v_call: TRBV5-8
d_call: NA
cdr3_nt: TGTGCCAGCAGCTTCCGCAGGGATGGCGAGCAGTACTTC
cdr3_aa: CASSFRRDGEQYF

j_call: TRBJ1-4
v_call: TRBV19
d_call: NA
cdr3_nt: TGTGCCAGTAGTAGTGGCGGAGGCGGCACTAATGAAAAACTGTTTTTT
cdr3_aa: CASSSGGGGTNEKLFF

j_call: TRBJ2-7
v_call: TRBV6-1
d_call: NA
cdr3_nt: TGTGCCAGCAGCCTCAGGTTGGCCTACGAGCAGTACTTC
cdr3_aa: CASSLRLAYEQYF

j_call: TRBJ2-1
v_call: TRBV5-1
d_call: TRBD2
cdr3_nt: TGCGCCAGCAGCTCACAACCAGGGACTAGCGAATGGAATGAGCAGTTCTTC
cdr3_aa: CASSSQPGTSEWNEQFF

j_call: TRBJ2-7
v_call: TRBV6-5
d_call: NA
cdr3_nt: TGTGCCAGCAAACCAGGGACAACGAACGAGCAGTACTTC
cdr3_aa: CASKPGTTNEQYF

j_call: TRBJ2-5
v_call: TRBV5-1
d_call: TRBD1
cdr3_nt: TGCGCCAGCAGCACCCTCCAGGGGGAGGAGACCCAGTACTTC
cdr3_aa: CASSTLQGEETQYF

j_call: TRBJ2-3
v_call: TRBV19
d_call: TRBD1
cdr3_nt: TGTGCCAGTAGATTAACAGGGGGACGCACAGATACGCAGTATTTT
cdr3_aa: CASRLTGGRTDTQYF